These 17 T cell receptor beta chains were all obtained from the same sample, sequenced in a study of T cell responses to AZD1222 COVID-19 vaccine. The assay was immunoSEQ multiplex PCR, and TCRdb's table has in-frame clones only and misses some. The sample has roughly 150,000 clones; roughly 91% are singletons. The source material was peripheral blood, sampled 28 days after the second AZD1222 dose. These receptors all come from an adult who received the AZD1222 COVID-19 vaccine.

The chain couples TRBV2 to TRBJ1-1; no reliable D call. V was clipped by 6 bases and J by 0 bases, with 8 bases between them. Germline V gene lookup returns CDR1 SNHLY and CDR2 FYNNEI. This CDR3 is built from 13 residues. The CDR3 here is CASSQTMNTEAFF. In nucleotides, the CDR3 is TGTGCCAGCAGCCAGACAATGAACACTGAAGCTTTCTTT.

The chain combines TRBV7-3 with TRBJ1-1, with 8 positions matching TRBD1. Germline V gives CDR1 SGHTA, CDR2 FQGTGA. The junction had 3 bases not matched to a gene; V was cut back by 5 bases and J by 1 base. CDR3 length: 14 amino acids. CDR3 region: CASSRTGRNTEAFF. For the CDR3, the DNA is TGTGCCAGCAGCCGGACAGGGAGGAACACTGAAGCTTTCTTT.

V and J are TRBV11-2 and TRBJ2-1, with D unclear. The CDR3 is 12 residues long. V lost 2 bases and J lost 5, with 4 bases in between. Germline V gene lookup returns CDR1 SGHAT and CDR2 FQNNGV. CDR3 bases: TGTGCCAGCAGCTTAAGGAACAATGAGCAGTTCTTC. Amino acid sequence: CASSLRNNEQFF. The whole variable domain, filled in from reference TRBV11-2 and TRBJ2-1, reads EAGVAQSPRYKIIEKRQSVAFWCNPISGHATLYWYQQILGQGPKLLIQFQNNGVVDDSQLPKDRFSAERLKGVDSTLKIQPAKLEDSAVYLCASSLRNNEQFFGPGTRLTVL.

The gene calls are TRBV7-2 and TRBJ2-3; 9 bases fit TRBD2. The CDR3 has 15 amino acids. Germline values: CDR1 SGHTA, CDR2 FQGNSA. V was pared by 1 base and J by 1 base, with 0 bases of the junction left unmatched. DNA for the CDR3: TGTGCCAGCAGCTTAGTAGCGGGGGGCACAGATACGCAGTATTTT. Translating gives CASSLVAGGTDTQYF.

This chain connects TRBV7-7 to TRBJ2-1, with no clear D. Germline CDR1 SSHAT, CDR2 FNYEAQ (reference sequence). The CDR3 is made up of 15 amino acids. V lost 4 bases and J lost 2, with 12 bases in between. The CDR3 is CASSSGDGTYNEQFF. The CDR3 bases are TGTGCCAGCAGCTCGGGTGATGGGACCTACAATGAGCAGTTCTTC.

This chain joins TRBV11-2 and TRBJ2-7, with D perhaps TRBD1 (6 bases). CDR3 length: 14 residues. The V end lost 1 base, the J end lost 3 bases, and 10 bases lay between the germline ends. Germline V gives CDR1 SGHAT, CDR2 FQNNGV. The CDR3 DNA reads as TGTGCCAGCAGCTTAGGGGACACCCTCTACGAGCAGTACTTC. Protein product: CASSLGDTLYEQYF.

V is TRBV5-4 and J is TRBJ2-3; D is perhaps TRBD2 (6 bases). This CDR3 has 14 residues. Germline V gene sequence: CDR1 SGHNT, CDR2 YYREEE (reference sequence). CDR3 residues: CVTTGLSGVDTQYF. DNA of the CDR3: TGTGTCACCACGGGGCTTTCGGGAGTAGATACGCAGTATTTT.

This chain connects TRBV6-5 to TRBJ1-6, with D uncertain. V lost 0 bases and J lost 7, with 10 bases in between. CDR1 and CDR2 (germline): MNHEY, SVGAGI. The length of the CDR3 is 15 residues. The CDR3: CASSYSGRKNSPLHF. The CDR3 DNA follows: TGTGCCAGCAGTTACTCCGGACGGAAAAATTCACCCCTCCACTTT.

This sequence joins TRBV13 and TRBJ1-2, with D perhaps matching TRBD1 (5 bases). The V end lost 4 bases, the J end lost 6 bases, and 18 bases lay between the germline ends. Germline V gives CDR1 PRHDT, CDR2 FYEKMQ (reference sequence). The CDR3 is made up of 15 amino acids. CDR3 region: CASSYSSQGLHGYTF. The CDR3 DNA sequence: TGTGCCAGCAGCTATAGCTCCCAGGGATTACATGGCTACACCTTC.

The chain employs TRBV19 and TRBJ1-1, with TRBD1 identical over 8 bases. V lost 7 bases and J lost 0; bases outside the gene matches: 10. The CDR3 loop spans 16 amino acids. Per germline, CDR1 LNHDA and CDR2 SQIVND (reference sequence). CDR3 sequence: CASTSGQGRMNTEAFF. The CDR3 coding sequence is TGTGCCAGTACCTCAGGACAGGGAAGGATGAACACTGAAGCTTTCTTT.

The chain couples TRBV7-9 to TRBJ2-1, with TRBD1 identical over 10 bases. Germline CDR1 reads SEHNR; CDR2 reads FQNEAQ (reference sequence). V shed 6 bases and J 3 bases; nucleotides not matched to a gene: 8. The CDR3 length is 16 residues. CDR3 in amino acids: CASRMSGTGDYNEQFF. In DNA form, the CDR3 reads TGTGCCAGCAGAATGTCCGGGACAGGGGACTACAATGAGCAGTTCTTC.

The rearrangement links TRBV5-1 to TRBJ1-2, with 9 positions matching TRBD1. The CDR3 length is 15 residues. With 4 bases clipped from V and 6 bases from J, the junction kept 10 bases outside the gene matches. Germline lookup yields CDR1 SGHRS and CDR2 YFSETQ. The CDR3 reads CASSTQTGGDDGYTF. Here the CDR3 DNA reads TGCGCCAGCAGCACTCAGACAGGGGGAGACGATGGCTACACCTTC.

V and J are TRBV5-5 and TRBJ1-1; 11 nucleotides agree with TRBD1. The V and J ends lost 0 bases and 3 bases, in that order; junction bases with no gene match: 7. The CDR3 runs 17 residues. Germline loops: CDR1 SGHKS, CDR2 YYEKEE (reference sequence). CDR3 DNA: TGTGCCAGCAGCTTGGGGGACAGGGGGTTAGTCGACACTGAAGCTTTCTTT. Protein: CASSLGDRGLVDTEAFF.

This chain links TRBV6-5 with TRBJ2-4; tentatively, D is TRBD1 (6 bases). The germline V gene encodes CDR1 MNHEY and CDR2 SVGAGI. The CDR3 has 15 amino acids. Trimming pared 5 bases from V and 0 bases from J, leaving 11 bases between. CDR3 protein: CASSPTGVAKNIQYF. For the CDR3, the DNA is TGTGCCAGCAGTCCGACAGGAGTAGCCAAAAACATTCAGTACTTC.

CDR3 residues: CASSQERVSGNTIYF. CDR3 bases: TGTGCCAGCAGCCAAGAGCGGGTCTCTGGAAACACCATATATTTT. The rearrangement joins TRBV3-1 (or the pseudogene TRBV3-2) to TRBJ1-3; no clear D gene. The CDR3 runs 15 residues. With 0 bases removed from V and 0 bases from J, the gap between germline ends came to 6 bases. The germline V gene has CDR1 LGHDT and CDR2 YNNKEL (reference sequence).

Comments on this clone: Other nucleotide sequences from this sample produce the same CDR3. The CDR3 loop reads CASSYREANEKLFF. CDR3 sequence (DNA): TGTGCCAGCAGTTACAGAGAAGCTAATGAAAAACTGTTTTTT. The chain employs TRBV3-1 (or the pseudogene TRBV3-2) and TRBJ1-4, with unresolved D. This CDR3 comprises 14 residues. Between the trimmed V and J ends, which lost 6 bases and 3 bases, there was a span of 11 bases. Germline V CDR1 and CDR2: LGHDT, YNNKEL (reference sequence).

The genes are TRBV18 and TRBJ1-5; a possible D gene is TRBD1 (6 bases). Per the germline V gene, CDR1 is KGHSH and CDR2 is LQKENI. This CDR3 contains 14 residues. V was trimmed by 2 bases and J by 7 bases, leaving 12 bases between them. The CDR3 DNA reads TGTGCCAGCTCACCATCGGCAGGGGCCCAGCCCCAGCATTTT. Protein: CASSPSAGAQPQHF.